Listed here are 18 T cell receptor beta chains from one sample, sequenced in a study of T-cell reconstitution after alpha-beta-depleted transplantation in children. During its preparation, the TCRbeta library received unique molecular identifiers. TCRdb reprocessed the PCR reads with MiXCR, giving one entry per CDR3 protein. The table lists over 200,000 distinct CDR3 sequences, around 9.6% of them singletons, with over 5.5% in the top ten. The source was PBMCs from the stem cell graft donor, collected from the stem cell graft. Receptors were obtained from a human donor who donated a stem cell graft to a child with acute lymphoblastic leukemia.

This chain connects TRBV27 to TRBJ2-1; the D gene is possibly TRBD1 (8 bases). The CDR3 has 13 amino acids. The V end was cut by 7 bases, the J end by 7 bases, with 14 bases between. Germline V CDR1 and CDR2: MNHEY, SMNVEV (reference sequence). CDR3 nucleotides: TGTGCCAGCAACGGACAGGGAGGGAATGAGCAGTTCTTC. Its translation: CASNGQGGNEQFF.

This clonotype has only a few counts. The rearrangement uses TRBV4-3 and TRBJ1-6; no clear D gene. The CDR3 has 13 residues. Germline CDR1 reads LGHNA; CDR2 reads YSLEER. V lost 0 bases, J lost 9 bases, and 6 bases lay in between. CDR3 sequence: CASSQERLSPLHF. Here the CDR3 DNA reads TGCGCCAGCAGCCAAGAACGCCTTTCACCCCTCCACTTT.

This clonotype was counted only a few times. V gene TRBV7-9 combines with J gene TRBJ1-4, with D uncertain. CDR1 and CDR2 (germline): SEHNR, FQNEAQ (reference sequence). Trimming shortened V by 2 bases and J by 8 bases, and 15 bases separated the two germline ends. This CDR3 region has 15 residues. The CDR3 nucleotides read TGTGCCAGCAGCTTATTACCTGGGCTGGACGAAAAACTGTTTTTT. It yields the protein CASSLLPGLDEKLFF.

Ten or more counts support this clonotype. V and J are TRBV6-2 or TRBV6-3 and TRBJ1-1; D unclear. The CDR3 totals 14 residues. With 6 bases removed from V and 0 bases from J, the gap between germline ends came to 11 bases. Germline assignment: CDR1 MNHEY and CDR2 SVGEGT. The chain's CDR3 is CASRNSGMNTEAFF. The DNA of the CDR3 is TGTGCCAGCAGAAACAGCGGAATGAACACTGAAGCTTTCTTT.

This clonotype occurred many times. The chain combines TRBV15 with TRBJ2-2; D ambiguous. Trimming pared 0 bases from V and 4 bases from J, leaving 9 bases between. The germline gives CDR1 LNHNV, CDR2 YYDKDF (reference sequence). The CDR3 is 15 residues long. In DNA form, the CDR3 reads TGTGCCACCAGCAGAGATACGTTGGCCACCGGGGAGCTGTTTTTT. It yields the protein CATSRDTLATGELFF.

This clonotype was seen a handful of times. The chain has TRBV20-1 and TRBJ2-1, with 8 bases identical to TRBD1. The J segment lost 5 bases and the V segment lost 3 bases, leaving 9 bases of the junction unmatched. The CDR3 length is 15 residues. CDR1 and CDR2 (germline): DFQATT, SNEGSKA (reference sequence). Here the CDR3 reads CSASGQGGINNEQFF. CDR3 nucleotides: TGCAGTGCTAGTGGACAGGGCGGGATAAACAATGAGCAGTTCTTC.

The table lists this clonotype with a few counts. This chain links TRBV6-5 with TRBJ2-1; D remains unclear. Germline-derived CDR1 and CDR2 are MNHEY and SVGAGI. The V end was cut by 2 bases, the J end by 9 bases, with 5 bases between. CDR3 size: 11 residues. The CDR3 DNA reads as TGTGCCAGCAGTTACCGCGGTGAGCAGTTCTTC. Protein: CASSYRGEQFF.

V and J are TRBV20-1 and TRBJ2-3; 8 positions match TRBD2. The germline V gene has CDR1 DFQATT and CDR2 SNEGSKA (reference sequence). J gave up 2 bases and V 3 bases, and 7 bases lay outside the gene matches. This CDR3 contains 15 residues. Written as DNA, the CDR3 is TGCAGTGCTAGGCAGCGGGGGTTGTTCACAGATACGCAGTATTTT. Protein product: CSARQRGLFTDTQYF.

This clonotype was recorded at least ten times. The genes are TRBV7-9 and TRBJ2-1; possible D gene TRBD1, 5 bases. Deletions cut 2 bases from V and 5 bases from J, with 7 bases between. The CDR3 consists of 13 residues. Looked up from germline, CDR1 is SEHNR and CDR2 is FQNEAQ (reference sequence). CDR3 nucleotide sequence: TGTGCCAGCAGCTTAAGACAGAACAATGAGCAGTTCTTC. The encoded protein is CASSLRQNNEQFF.

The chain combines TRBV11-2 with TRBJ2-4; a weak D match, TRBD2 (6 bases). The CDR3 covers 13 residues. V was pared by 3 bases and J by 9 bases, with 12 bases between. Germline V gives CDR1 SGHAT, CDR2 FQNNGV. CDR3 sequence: CASSLRQGGIQYF. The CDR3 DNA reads TGTGCCAGCAGCTTGAGGCAGGGAGGCATTCAGTACTTC.

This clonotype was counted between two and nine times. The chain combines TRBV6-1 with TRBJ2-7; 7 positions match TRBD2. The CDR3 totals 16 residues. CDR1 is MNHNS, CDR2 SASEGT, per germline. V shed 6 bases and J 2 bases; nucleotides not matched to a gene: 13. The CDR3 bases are TGTGCCAGCAGCTCGGTTTGGGGGGGGTACACCTACGAGCAGTACTTC. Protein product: CASSSVWGGYTYEQYF.

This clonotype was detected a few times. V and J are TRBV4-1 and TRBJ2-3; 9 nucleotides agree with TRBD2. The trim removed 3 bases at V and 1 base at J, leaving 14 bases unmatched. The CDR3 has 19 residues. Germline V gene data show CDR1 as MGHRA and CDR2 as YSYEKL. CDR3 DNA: TGCGCCAGCAGCCACACCATGCGGGACTGGACTAGCGGCACAGATACGCAGTATTTT. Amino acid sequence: CASSHTMRDWTSGTDTQYF.

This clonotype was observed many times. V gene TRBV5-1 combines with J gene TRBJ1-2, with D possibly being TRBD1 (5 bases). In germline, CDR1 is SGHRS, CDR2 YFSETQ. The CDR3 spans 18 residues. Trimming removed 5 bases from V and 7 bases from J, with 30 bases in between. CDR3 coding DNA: TGCGCCAGCAGACTGGGCCCTGTCCTCTCGGGACTCTCCCCTGGCTACACCTTC. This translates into CASRLGPVLSGLSPGYTF.

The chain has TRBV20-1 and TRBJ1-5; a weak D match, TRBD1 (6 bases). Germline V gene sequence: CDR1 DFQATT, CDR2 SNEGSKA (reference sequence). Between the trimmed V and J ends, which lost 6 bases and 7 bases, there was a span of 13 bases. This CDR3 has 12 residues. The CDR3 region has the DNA TGCAGTGCCCTCCGCCAGGGGCAGCCCCAGCATTTT. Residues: CSALRQGQPQHF.

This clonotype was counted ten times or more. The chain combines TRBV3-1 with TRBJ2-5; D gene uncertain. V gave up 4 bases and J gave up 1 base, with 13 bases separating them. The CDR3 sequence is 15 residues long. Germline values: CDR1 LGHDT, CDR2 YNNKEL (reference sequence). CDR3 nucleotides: TGTGCCAGCAGCCCCTCCTTCGGCAGCCAAGAGACCCAGTACTTC. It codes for CASSPSFGSQETQYF.

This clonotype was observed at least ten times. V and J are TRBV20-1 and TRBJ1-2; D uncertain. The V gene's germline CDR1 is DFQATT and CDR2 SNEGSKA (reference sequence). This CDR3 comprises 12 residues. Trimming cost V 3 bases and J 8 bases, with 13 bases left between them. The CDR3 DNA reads TGCAGTGCTAGTACGTTCTCGGGAGGCTACACCTTC. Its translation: CSASTFSGGYTF.

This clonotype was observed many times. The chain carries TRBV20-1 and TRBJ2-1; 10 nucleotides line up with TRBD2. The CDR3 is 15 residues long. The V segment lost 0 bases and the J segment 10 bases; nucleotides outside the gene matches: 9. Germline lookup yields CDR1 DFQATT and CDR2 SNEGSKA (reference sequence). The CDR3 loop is CSARDAGLAQREQFF. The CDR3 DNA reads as TGCAGTGCTAGAGATGCGGGACTAGCGCAACGAGAGCAGTTCTTC.

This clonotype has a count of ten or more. CDR3 residues: CAISDTLDGNTIYF. The CDR3 region has the DNA TGTGCCATCAGTGATACCCTGGATGGAAACACCATATATTTT. The J gene is TRBJ1-3, the V gene TRBV10-3; the D is unclear. Trimming shortened V by 3 bases and J by 3 bases, and 9 bases separated the two germline ends. From germline, CDR1 is ENHRY and CDR2 SYGVKD. This CDR3 spans 14 amino acids.